This T cell receptor beta chain came from a study of response to subunit inactivated influenza vaccine. TCRdb fed the RT-PCR reads into MiXCR, producing one record per CDR3 protein. Among about 480,000 distinct CDR3 sequences, 25% were seen once, and the ten largest hold around 2%. V lost 0 bases, J lost 8 bases, and 5 bases stayed unmatched. The CDR3 extends over 16 amino acids. CDR1 is DFQATT, CDR2 SNEGSKA, per germline (reference sequence). The study, taken as a whole, reports: Authors suggested few new T cells are recruited by each seasonal influenza vaccination.

As to this clonotype: Its antigen is not identified.

The sample in question was CD4+ T cells sorted from PBMCs, obtained less than 6 days after vaccination. This chain joins TRBV20-1 and TRBJ2-1; TRBD2 matches 15 bases. This clonotype was obtained from a man aged 50 or older who received an inactivated influenza vaccine. CDR3 nucleotide sequence: TGCAGTGCTAGAGATGGGACTAGCGGGAGGATAGATGAGCAGTTCTTC. Encoded protein: CSARDGTSGRIDEQFF.